This record covers a single T cell receptor beta chain. No antigen is known for it. This entry is derived from a study of graft-versus-host responses after intestinal transplantation. As for the study in general: Each of the recipients got a multivisceral, liver-intestinal, or isolated intestinal transplant. Whole-study findings and limits: There were GvH clones found in recipient marrow, and some of them appeared first in ileum or blood.

Germline V lookup: CDR1 SQVTM, CDR2 ANQGSEA. V was trimmed by 4 bases and J by 4 bases, leaving 17 bases between them. CDR3 length equals 15 residues. The table came from immunoSEQ multiplex PCR; TCRdb's copy has only in-frame clones and leaves some out. The sample carries 55,000 to 70,000 clones, around 91% recorded once. V and J are TRBV29-1 and TRBJ2-1, with D maybe TRBD2 (5 bases). Sequencing used PBMCs, obtained approximately four months after intestinal transplantation. This clonotype was sampled from a human patient who received an intestinal transplant, so some T cells may come from the graft donor. The CDR3 protein is CSVVTTGIAYNEQFF. CDR3 sequence (DNA): TGCAGCGTTGTGACTACGGGGATAGCATACAATGAGCAGTTCTTC.